These T cell receptor beta chains were read from a single sample in a study of blood T cell repertoires in COVID-19. The protocol was immunoSEQ multiplex PCR, while the TCRdb copy is restricted to in-frame clones and leaves out a portion. The sample lists fewer than 150,000 clones, 85% occurring once. Source material: peripheral blood. These receptor sequences come from a human donor in a cohort sampled during active COVID-19. CDR3s include the opening cysteine and the closing phenylalanine or tryptophan. The D gene is left open where the match is weak. For some rows the clone size is stated as once, few or many, or as a class when expanded; others skip it.

d_gene,abundance,v_gene,j_gene,CDR3aa,CDR3nt
NA,NA,TRBV10-2,TRBJ2-5,CASSVTAGEETQYF,TGCGCCAGCAGTGTGACAGCCGGCGAAGAGACCCAGTACTTC
TRBD2,once,TRBV11-3,TRBJ2-3,CASSSGREGPDTQYF,TGTGCCAGCAGCTCCGGGCGGGAGGGTCCAGATACGCAGTATTTT
NA,NA,TRBV23-1,TRBJ1-2,CASSHLGGYTF,TGCGCCAGCAGTCATCTCGGTGGCTACACCTTC
TRBD1,NA,TRBV5-1,TRBJ2-3,CASSNDGQGGLLDTQYF,TGCGCCAGCAGCAATGACGGACAGGGGGGTCTTCTGGATACGCAGTATTTT
TRBD1,once,TRBV5-5,TRBJ2-5,CASSLGDRGQETQYF,TGTGCCAGCAGCTTGGGAGACAGGGGTCAAGAGACCCAGTACTTC
TRBD2,few,TRBV6-2/TRBV6-3,TRBJ2-3,CASSYSVVEREETDTQYF,TGTGCCAGCAGTTACTCGGTGGTCGAACGGGAGGAGACAGATACGCAGTATTTT
NA,NA,TRBV9,TRBJ2-7,CASSVRGGSYEQYF,TGTGCCAGCAGCGTCAGAGGGGGCTCCTACGAGCAGTACTTC
NA,NA,TRBV2,TRBJ1-5,CASNIGGGQPQHF,TGTGCCAGCAACATCGGGGGGGGTCAGCCCCAGCATTTT
NA,few,TRBV9,TRBJ1-2,CASSDDPRGWYGYTF,TGTGCCAGCAGCGACGACCCCAGAGGGTGGTATGGCTACACCTTC
NA,NA,TRBV30,TRBJ2-7,CACRRDSYEQYF,TGTGCCTGCCGTCGGGACTCCTACGAGCAGTACTTC
TRBD1,NA,TRBV11-2,TRBJ1-2,CASSSTPGTGVGGYTF,TGTGCCAGCAGCTCGACCCCCGGGACAGGAGTAGGTGGCTACACCTTC
TRBD1,NA,TRBV27,TRBJ2-3,CASSPGQVGDTQYF,TGTGCCAGCAGTCCTGGACAGGTGGGAGATACGCAGTATTTT
NA,NA,TRBV9,TRBJ1-6,CASSVAGGGSPLHF,TGTGCCAGCAGCGTAGCCGGGGGTGGGTCACCCCTCCACTTT
TRBD1,once,TRBV5-4,TRBJ1-2,CASSLAAPGQRNYGYTF,TGTGCCAGCAGCTTGGCCGCCCCGGGACAGCGTAACTATGGCTACACCTTC
NA,NA,TRBV7-9,TRBJ2-7,CASSPSDGIYEQYF,TGTGCCAGCAGCCCCTCGGACGGGATCTACGAGCAGTACTTC
NA,NA,TRBV10-2,TRBJ1-1,CASSASDRMNTEAFF,TGCGCCAGCAGTGCGTCTGACAGGATGAACACTGAAGCTTTCTTT
NA,NA,TRBV3-1/TRBV3-2,TRBJ2-3,CASSLGRGDTQYF,TGTGCCAGCAGCCTAGGTAGAGGGGATACGCAGTATTTT
NA,NA,TRBV30,TRBJ2-5,CAWSEGWGAQYF,TGTGCCTGGAGTGAGGGCTGGGGGGCCCAGTACTTC
TRBD2,NA,TRBV2,TRBJ2-1,CASSFGLADINEQFF,TGTGCCAGCAGCTTCGGACTAGCGGATATCAATGAGCAGTTCTTC
NA,NA,TRBV19,TRBJ1-2,CATTSQRNYGYTF,TGTGCCACCACGTCCCAGCGAAACTATGGCTACACCTTC
TRBD2,NA,TRBV18,TRBJ2-5,CASSPASGWETQYF,TGTGCCAGCTCACCGGCTAGCGGGTGGGAGACCCAGTACTTC
TRBD1,NA,TRBV20-1,TRBJ2-1,CSASRDRTGQQFF,TGCAGTGCTAGTAGGGACAGGACGGGGCAGCAGTTCTTC
NA,NA,TRBV6-6,TRBJ1-1,CASLEGNTEAFF,TGTGCCAGCTTGGAGGGGAACACTGAAGCTTTCTTT
NA,NA,TRBV6-5,TRBJ1-2,CASSYSGGHYGYTF,TGTGCCAGCAGTTACTCCGGCGGGCACTATGGCTACACCTTC
NA,NA,TRBV11-2,TRBJ1-2,CASSPIPGREGGYTF,TGTGCCAGCAGCCCAATTCCAGGGCGGGAGGGTGGCTACACCTTC
NA,NA,TRBV6-6,TRBJ2-2,CASSQPAGELFF,TGTGCCAGCAGTCAACCGGCCGGGGAGCTGTTTTTT
NA,few,TRBV6-1,TRBJ1-6,CASSENRVAAYNSPLHF,TGTGCCAGCAGTGAAAACAGGGTCGCCGCCTATAATTCACCCCTCCACTTT
NA,NA,TRBV4-1,TRBJ1-6,CASSQVRGLNSPLHF,TGCGCCAGCAGCCAAGTACGGGGGTTGAATTCACCCCTCCACTTT
TRBD1,once,TRBV19,TRBJ1-3,CASSDRTLSLSGNTIYF,TGTGCCAGCTCGGACAGGACCCTCTCTCTCTCTGGAAACACCATATATTTT
NA,NA,TRBV5-6,TRBJ1-6,CASSLGRGVLRNSPLHF,TGTGCCAGCAGCTTGGGTCGGGGAGTCCTTCGAAATTCACCCCTCCACTTT
TRBD1,NA,TRBV23-1,TRBJ1-1,CASSQSIGGGTGGMNTEAFF,TGCGCCAGCAGTCAATCAATCGGTGGGGGGACAGGCGGTATGAACACTGAAGCTTTCTTT
NA,NA,TRBV9,TRBJ1-6,CASSVGGLAPLHF,TGTGCCAGCAGCGTCGGGGGTTTGGCACCCCTCCACTTT
NA,NA,TRBV27,TRBJ2-3,CASSTFGGYDTQYF,TGTGCCAGCAGTACCTTCGGAGGGTATGATACGCAGTATTTT
NA,NA,TRBV5-1,TRBJ2-7,CASTQAAPYEQYF,TGCGCCAGCACACAGGCGGCACCCTACGAGCAGTACTTC
TRBD1,NA,TRBV5-1,TRBJ1-4,CASRADWTGGSGKLFF,TGCGCCAGCAGAGCCGACTGGACAGGGGGAAGCGGAAAACTGTTTTTT
NA,NA,TRBV27,TRBJ1-5,CASSSQGSNQPQHF,TGTGCCAGCAGTTCTCAGGGTAGCAATCAGCCCCAGCATTTT
NA,NA,TRBV7-9,TRBJ2-5,CASSQKETQYF,TGTGCCAGCAGCCAAAAAGAGACCCAGTACTTC
NA,NA,TRBV14,TRBJ2-7,CASSLGREQYF,TGTGCCAGCAGCCTGGGGCGCGAGCAGTACTTC
NA,NA,TRBV5-4,TRBJ1-1,CASSLTGRGAEAFF,TGTGCCAGCAGCTTGACGGGACGCGGGGCTGAAGCTTTCTTT
TRBD2,NA,TRBV27,TRBJ2-1,CASSPPGSGGGNEQFF,TGTGCCAGCAGTCCCCCTGGGAGCGGGGGCGGCAATGAGCAGTTCTTC
NA,NA,TRBV4-3,TRBJ2-7,CASSRGLNSYEQYF,TGCGCCAGCAGCCGGGGACTGAACTCCTACGAGCAGTACTTC